This is a list of T cell receptor beta chains from one sample in a study of blood T cell repertoires in COVID-19. Data came from immunoSEQ multiplex PCR; TCRdb stores just in-frame clones and leaves some out. The sample includes some 330,000 clones, about 90% of them seen just once. Specimen: peripheral blood. The receptors come from a woman in her thirties with COVID-19, enrolled during active disease. Both conserved end residues are part of each CDR3. Fields, in order: V gene, clone size, D gene, J gene, CDR3 DNA, CDR3 protein. A D gene is named only where the DNA matches it firmly. Part of the rows lack a size; the others show once, few, many or a class for expanded clones.

V gene: TRBV5-1; clone size: -; D gene: -; J gene: TRBJ1-1; CDR3 DNA: TGCGCCAGCAGCTTGGCGGGGAACACTGAAGCTTTCTTT; CDR3 protein: CASSLAGNTEAFF
V gene: TRBV7-2; clone size: -; D gene: -; J gene: TRBJ1-5; CDR3 DNA: TGTGCCAGCAGCCTACAGGTGGGGTATCAGCCCCAGCATTTT; CDR3 protein: CASSLQVGYQPQHF
V gene: TRBV27; clone size: -; D gene: TRBD1; J gene: TRBJ1-2; CDR3 DNA: TGTGCCAGCAGTTTATTCCCCGAACAGGGGAAAGGTTCTGATGGCTACACCTTC; CDR3 protein: CASSLFPEQGKGSDGYTF
V gene: TRBV19; clone size: -; D gene: TRBD1; J gene: TRBJ1-1; CDR3 DNA: TGTGCCAGTAGGGACAGGGACACTGAAGCTTTCTTT; CDR3 protein: CASRDRDTEAFF
V gene: TRBV3-1/TRBV3-2; clone size: -; D gene: TRBD2; J gene: TRBJ2-5; CDR3 DNA: TGTGCCAGCAGCCCATCGGGACTAGATGAGACCCAGTACTTC; CDR3 protein: CASSPSGLDETQYF
V gene: TRBV6-5; clone size: -; D gene: -; J gene: TRBJ1-5; CDR3 DNA: TGTGCCGTCCGCGGGAGTTGGGGTCAGCCCCAGCATTTT; CDR3 protein: CAVRGSWGQPQHF
V gene: TRBV5-6; clone size: -; D gene: -; J gene: TRBJ2-6; CDR3 DNA: TGTGCCAGCATCTTGGGAGAAGGGGCCAACGTCCTGACTTTC; CDR3 protein: CASILGEGANVLTF
V gene: TRBV4-1; clone size: -; D gene: -; J gene: TRBJ2-5; CDR3 DNA: TGCGCCAGCAGCCAAGATGATACTACCCAAGAGACCCAGTACTTC; CDR3 protein: CASSQDDTTQETQYF
V gene: TRBV5-1; clone size: once; D gene: -; J gene: TRBJ1-2; CDR3 DNA: TGCGCCAGCAGCTTGTCGGGAGCCGATGGCTACACCTTC; CDR3 protein: CASSLSGADGYTF
V gene: TRBV13; clone size: -; D gene: -; J gene: TRBJ1-2; CDR3 DNA: TGTGCCAGCAGCCTCGGCGGGGCTGGCTACACCTTC; CDR3 protein: CASSLGGAGYTF
V gene: TRBV11-1; clone size: -; D gene: TRBD1; J gene: TRBJ2-7; CDR3 DNA: TGTGCCAGCAGCTCGACAGGGATCAACGAGCAGTACTTC; CDR3 protein: CASSSTGINEQYF
V gene: TRBV6-5; clone size: -; D gene: -; J gene: TRBJ1-2; CDR3 DNA: TGTGCCAGCAGACCCCGGTGGGAGTTCTATGGCTACACCTTC; CDR3 protein: CASRPRWEFYGYTF
V gene: TRBV5-1; clone size: -; D gene: TRBD2; J gene: TRBJ2-3; CDR3 DNA: TGCGCCAGCATAGCGGGCCTACCTTCCACAGATACGCAGTATTTT; CDR3 protein: CASIAGLPSTDTQYF